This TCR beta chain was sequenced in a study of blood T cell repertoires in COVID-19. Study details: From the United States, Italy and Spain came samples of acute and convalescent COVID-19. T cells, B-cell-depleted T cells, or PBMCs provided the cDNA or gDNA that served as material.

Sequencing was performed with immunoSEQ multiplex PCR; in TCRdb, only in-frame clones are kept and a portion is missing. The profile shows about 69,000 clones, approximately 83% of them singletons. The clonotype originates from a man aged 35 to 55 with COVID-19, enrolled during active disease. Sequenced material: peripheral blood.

CDR3 DNA sequence: TGTGCCAGTAGTATCCTGAGCTCTGGAAACACCATATATTTT. Translated, it gives CASSILSSGNTIYF. This chain connects TRBV19 to TRBJ1-3; no definite D call. Germline assignment: CDR1 LNHDA and CDR2 SQIVND (reference sequence). The V and J ends lost 3 bases and 0 bases respectively, with 6 bases between them. This CDR3 spans 14 amino acids.